This TCR beta chain was found in a study of blood T cell repertoires in COVID-19. V lost 3 bases, J lost 6 bases, and 16 bases lay in between. Germline V gene lookup returns CDR1 LNHDA and CDR2 SQIVND (reference sequence). The CDR3 has 15 residues. Each exposed participant met a COVID-19 case in the 2 weeks preceding study entry. TCRdb's table, derived via immunoSEQ multiplex PCR, lists solely in-frame clones and lacks some. The profile covers a few hundred thousand clones, with 80% to 90% appearing a single time and approximately 4% taken by the ten largest. Sample: PBMCs or T cells enriched from blood (not recorded which). The chain combines TRBV19 with TRBJ2-3, with a possible D match to TRBD2 (6 bases). The TCR was taken from a woman aged 25 to 39 who had been exposed to COVID-19. Written as DNA, the CDR3 is TGTGCCAGTAGTATCTGGGGGAGGAATCCCGATACGCAGTATTTT. It is translated as CASSIWGRNPDTQYF.